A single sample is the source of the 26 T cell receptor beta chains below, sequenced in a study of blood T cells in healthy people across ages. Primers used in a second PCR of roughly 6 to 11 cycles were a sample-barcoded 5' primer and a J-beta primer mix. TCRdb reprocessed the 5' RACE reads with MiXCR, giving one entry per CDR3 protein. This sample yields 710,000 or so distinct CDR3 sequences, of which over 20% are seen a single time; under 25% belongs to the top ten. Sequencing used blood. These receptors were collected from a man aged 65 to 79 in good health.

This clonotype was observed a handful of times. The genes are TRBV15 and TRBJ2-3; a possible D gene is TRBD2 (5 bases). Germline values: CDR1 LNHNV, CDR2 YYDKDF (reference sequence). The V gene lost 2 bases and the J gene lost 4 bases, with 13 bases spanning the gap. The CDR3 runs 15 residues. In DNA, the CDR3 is TGTGCCACCAGCAGAACTAGTGGGATCCCAGATACGCAGTATTTT. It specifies CATSRTSGIPDTQYF.

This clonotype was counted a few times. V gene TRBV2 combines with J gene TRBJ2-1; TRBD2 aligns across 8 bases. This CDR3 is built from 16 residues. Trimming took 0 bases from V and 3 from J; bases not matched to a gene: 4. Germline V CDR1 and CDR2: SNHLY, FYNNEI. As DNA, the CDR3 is TGTGCCAGCAGTGAAGCGGCGGGGGGAGTCTACAATGAGCAGTTCTTC. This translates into CASSEAAGGVYNEQFF.

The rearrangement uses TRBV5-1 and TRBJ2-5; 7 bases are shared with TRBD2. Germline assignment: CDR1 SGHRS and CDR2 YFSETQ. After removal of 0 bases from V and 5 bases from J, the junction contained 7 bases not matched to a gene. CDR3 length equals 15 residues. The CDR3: CASSLGRQGGETQYF. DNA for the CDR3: TGCGCCAGCAGCTTGGGACGCCAGGGAGGGGAGACCCAGTACTTC.

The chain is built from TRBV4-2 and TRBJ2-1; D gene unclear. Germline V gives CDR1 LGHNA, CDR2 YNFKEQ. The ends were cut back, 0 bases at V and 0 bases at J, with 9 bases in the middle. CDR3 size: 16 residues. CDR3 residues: CASSQERRPSYNEQFF. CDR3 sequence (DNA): TGTGCCAGCAGCCAAGAAAGGAGACCCTCCTACAATGAGCAGTTCTTC.

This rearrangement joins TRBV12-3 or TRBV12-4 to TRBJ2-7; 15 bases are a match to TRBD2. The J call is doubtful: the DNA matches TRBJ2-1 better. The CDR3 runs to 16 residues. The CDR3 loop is CASSDGTSGGWNEQFF. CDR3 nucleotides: TGTGCCAGCAGTGATGGGACTAGCGGGGGGTGGAATGAGCAGTTCTTC.

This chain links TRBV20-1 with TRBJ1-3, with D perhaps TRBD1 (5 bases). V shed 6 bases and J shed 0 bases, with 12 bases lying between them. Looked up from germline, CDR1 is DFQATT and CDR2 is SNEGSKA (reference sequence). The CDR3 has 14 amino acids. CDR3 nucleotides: TGCAGTGCCAGGGAGTACTCCTCTGGAAACACCATATATTTT. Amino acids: CSAREYSSGNTIYF.

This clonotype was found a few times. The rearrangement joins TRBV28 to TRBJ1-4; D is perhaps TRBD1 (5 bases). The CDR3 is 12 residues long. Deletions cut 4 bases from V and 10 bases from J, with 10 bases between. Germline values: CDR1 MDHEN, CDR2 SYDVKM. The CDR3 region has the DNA TGTGCCAGCAGTTCGGCCGACAGAAAACTGTTTTTT. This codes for CASSSADRKLFF.

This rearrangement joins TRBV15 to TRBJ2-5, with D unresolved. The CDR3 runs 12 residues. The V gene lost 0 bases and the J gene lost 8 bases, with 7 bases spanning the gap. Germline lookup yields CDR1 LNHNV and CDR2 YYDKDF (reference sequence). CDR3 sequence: CATSRDIGTQYF. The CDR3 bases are TGTGCCACCAGCAGAGATATTGGAACCCAGTACTTC.

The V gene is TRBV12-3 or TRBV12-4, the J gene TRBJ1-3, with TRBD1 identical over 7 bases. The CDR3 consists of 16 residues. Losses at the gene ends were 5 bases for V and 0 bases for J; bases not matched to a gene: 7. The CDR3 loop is CASSGGQKASGNTIYF. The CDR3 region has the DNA TGTGCCAGCAGTGGGGGACAGAAGGCCTCTGGAAACACCATATATTTT.

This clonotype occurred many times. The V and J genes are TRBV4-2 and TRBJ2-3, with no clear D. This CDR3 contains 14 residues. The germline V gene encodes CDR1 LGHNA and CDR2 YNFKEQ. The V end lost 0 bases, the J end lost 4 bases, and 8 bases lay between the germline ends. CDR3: CASSQESGSDTQYF. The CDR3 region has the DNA TGTGCCAGCAGCCAAGAATCGGGTTCAGATACGCAGTATTTT.

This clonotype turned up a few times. DNA of the CDR3: TGTGCCAGCAGCCCTGTCTCGCGGGAGACCCAGTACTTC. It codes for CASSPVSRETQYF. The V call is TRBV3-1, the J call TRBJ2-5; D uncertain. V gave up 4 bases and J gave up 5 bases, with 11 bases separating them. The germline V gene has CDR1 LGHDT and CDR2 YNNKEL (reference sequence). The CDR3 totals 13 residues.

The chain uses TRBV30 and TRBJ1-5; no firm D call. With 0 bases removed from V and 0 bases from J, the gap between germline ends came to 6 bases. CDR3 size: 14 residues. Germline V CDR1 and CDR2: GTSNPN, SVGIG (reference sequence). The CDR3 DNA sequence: TGTGCCTGGAGTGTACTGAATAGCAATCAGCCCCAGCATTTT. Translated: CAWSVLNSNQPQHF.

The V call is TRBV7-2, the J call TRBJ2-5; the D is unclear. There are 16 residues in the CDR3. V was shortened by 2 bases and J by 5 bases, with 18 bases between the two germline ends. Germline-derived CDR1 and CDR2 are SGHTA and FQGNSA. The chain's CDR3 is CASSLTTDGLGETQYF. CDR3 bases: TGTGCCAGCAGCTTAACAACGGACGGATTAGGGGAGACCCAGTACTTC.

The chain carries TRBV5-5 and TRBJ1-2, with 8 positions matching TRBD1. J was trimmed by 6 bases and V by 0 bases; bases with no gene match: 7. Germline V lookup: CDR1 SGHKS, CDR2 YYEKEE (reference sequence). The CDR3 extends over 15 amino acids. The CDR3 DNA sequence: TGTGCCAGCAGCTTGGTTGGGCAGGGGGCGGATGGCTACACCTTC. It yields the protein CASSLVGQGADGYTF.

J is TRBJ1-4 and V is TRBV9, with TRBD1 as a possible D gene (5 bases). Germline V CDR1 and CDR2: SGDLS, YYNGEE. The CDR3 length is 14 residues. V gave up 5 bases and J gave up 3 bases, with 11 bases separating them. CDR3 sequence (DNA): TGTGCCAGCAGTTTTGGGGGAGCTAATGAAAAACTGTTTTTT. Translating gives CASSFGGANEKLFF.

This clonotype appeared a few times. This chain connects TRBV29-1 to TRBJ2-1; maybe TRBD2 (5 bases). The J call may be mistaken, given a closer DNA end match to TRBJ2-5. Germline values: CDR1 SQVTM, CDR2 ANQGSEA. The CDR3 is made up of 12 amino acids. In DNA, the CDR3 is TGCAGCGTTGAAGGAGGGCCAGGGACCCAGTACTTC. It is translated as CSVEGGPGTQYF.

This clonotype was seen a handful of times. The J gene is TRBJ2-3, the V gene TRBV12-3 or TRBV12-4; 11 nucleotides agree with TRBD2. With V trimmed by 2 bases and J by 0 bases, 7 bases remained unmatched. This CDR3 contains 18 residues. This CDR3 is CASSLWGSGGESTDTQYF. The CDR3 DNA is TGTGCCAGCAGTTTATGGGGTAGCGGGGGGGAAAGCACAGATACGCAGTATTTT.

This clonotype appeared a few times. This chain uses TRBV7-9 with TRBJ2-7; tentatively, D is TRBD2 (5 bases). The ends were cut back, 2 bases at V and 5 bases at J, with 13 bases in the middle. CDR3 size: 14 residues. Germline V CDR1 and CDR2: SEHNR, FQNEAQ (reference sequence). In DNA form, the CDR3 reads TGTGCCAGCAGCTTACGAGGGATCAGTGACGAGCAGTACTTC. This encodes CASSLRGISDEQYF. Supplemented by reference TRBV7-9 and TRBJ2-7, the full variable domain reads DTGVSQNPRHKITKRGQNVTFRCDPISEHNRLYWYRQTLGQGPEFLTYFQNEAQLEKSRLLSDRFSAERPKGSFSTLEIQRTEQGDSAMYLCASSLRGISDEQYFGPGTRLTVT.

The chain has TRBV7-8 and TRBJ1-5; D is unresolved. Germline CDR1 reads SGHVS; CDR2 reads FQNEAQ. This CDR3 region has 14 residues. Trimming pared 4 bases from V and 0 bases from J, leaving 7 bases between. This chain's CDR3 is CASSSRYSNQPQHF. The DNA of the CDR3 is TGTGCCAGCAGCTCCAGATATAGCAATCAGCCCCAGCATTTT.

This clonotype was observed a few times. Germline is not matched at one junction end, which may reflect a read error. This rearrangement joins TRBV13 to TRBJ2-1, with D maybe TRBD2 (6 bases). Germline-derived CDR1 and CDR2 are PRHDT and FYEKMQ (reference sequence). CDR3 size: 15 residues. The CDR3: CASSLRGSSYNGQFF. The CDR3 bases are TGTGCCAGCAGCTTACGGGGGAGTTCCTACAATGGGCAGTTCTTC. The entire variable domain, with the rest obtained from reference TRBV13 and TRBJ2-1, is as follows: AAGVIQSPRHLIKEKRETATLKCYPIPRHDTVYWYQQGPGQDPQFLISFYEKMQSDKGSIPDRFSAQQFSDYHSELNMSSLELGDSALYFCASSLRGSSYNGQFFGPGTRLTVL.

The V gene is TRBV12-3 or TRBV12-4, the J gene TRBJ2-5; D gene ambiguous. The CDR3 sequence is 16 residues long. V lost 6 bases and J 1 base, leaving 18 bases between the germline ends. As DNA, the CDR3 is TGTGCCAGCAGCCCGGTGGGCGTATTGCCCCAAGAGACCCAGTACTTC. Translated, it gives CASSPVGVLPQETQYF.

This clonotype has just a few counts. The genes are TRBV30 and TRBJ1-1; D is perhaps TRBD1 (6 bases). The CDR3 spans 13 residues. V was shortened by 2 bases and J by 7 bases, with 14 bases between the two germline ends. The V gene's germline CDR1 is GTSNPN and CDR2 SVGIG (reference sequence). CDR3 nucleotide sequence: TGTGCCTGGAGTCTGACAGGTCAAAATGAAGCTTTCTTT. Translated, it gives CAWSLTGQNEAFF.

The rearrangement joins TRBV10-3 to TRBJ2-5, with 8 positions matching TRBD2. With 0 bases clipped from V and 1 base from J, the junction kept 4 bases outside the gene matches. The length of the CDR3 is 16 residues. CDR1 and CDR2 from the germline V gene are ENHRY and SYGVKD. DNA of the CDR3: TGTGCCATCAGTGAGTCGAGTGCGGGAGGCCAAGAGACCCAGTACTTC. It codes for CAISESSAGGQETQYF.

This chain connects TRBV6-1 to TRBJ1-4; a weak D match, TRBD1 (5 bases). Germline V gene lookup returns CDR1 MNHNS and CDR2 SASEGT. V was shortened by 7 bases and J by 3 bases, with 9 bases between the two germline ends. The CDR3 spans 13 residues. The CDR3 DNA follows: TGTGCCAGCAACGGGACGCCTAATGAAAAACTGTTTTTT. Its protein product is CASNGTPNEKLFF.

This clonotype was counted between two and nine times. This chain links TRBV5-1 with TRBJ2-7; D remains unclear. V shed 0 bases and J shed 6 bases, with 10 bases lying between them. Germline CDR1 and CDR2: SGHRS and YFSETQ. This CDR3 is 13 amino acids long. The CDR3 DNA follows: TGCGCCAGCAGCTTGGGCGTAGGCGGCGAGCAGTACGTC. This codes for CASSLGVGGEQYV.

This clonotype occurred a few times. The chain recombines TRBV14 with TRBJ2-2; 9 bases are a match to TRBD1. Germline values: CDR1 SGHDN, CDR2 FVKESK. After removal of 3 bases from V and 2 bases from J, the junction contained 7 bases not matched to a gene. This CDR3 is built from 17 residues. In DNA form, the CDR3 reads TGTGCCAGCAGCCACCTACCGGGACAGGGTAACACCGGGGAGCTGTTTTTT. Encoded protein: CASSHLPGQGNTGELFF.